These 9 T cell receptor beta chains came from one sample sequenced in a study of tumor-infiltrating lymphocytes in oesophageal squamous cell carcinoma. MiXCR, run by TCRdb on the PCR reads, gives a single entry per CDR3 protein. The sample shows just over 20,000 distinct CDR3 sequences, around 33% of them seen only once. Input material: esophageal tumor tissue. These receptors all stem from a male donor with esophageal squamous cell carcinoma.

This clonotype was found many times. The chain uses TRBV5-1 and TRBJ2-7; 8 nucleotides align to TRBD1. This CDR3 region has 15 residues. Per germline, CDR1 SGHRS and CDR2 YFSETQ. The J segment lost 2 bases and the V segment lost 1 base, leaving 5 bases of the junction unmatched. The chain's CDR3 is CASSLRQGAPYEQYF. As DNA, the CDR3 is TGCGCCAGCAGCTTGAGGCAGGGGGCTCCCTACGAGCAGTACTTC.

Comments on this clonotype: This may come from a read error, since a much larger clone is one base off. V gene TRBV6-6 combines with J gene TRBJ1-3, with D possibly being TRBD1 (5 bases). Germline V lookup: CDR1 MNHNY, CDR2 SVGAGI (reference sequence). The CDR3 length is 13 residues. The chain's CDR3 is CAGSQGRGNTIYF. For the CDR3, the DNA is TGTGCCGGCAGTCAGGGACGTGGAAACACCATATATTTT.

This chain uses TRBV11-1 with TRBJ2-2, with 10 bases lining up with TRBD1. Looked up from germline, CDR1 is SGHAT and CDR2 is FQDESV (reference sequence). This CDR3 has 16 amino acids. The ends lost 4 bases at V and 0 bases at J; junction bases unmatched: 2. The CDR3 loop reads CASSSGTGANTGELFF. As DNA, the CDR3 is TGTGCCAGCAGCTCCGGGACAGGGGCGAACACCGGGGAGCTGTTTTTT.

This clonotype was detected only a few times. The junction shows a germline mismatch at one end, possibly a read error. The chain is built from TRBV7-6 and TRBJ2-3, with D perhaps matching TRBD2 (6 bases). Germline CDR1 is SGHVS and CDR2 is FNYEAQ. There are 13 residues in the CDR3. The CDR3 reads CASSLAETDTQYF. CDR3 in DNA: TGTGCTAGCAGCTTAGCGGAAACAGATACGCAGTATTTT. Full variable domain (missing parts from reference TRBV7-6 and TRBJ2-3): GAGVSQSPRYKVTKRGQDVALRCDPISGHVSLYWYRQALGQGPEFLTYFNYEAQQDKSGLPNDRFSAERPEGSISTLTIQRTEQRDSAMYRCASSLAETDTQYFGPGTRLTVL.

By sample fraction, this clonotype is medium-sized. This rearrangement joins TRBV7-8 to TRBJ1-5, with TRBD1 matching 8 bases. This CDR3 is 17 amino acids long. Trimming at V came to 1 base and at J to 4 bases, leaving 9 bases not matched to a gene. The germline V gene has CDR1 SGHVS and CDR2 FQNEAQ. The CDR3 coding sequence is TGTGCCAGCAGCTTAGTGGCGACAGGGGCAGGAAATCAGCCCCAGCATTTT. It yields the protein CASSLVATGAGNQPQHF. The full variable domain, with the rest looked up from reference TRBV7-8 and TRBJ1-5, is GAGVSQSPRYKVAKRGQDVALRCDPISGHVSLFWYQQALGQGPEFLTYFQNEAQLDKSGLPSDRFFAERPEGSVSTLKIQRTQQEDSAVYLCASSLVATGAGNQPQHFGDGTRLSIL.

The chain carries TRBV12-5 and TRBJ2-5; TRBD1 aligns across 9 bases. The end of the DNA aligns better with TRBJ2-1, so the J call may be wrong. The CDR3 extends over 14 amino acids. CDR1 LGHNT and CDR2 FRNRAP come from the germline V gene. The CDR3 nucleotides read TGTGCTAGTGGTTCCGACAGGGGGAACTTAGAGCAGTTCTTC. Translation gives CASGSDRGNLEQFF.

This clonotype was found a few times. The conserved phenylalanine or tryptophan normally closing the CDR3 is absent here, so this likely arose from a read error. Because the CDR3's place on the DNA is in doubt, the DNA is left out and the CDR3 is given as listed by TCRdb. The chain combines TRBV7-9 with TRBJ2-3; the D segment call TRBD2 is taken from the table without a DNA check. CDR1 is SEHNR and CDR2 is FQNEAQ in the germline V gene (reference sequence). The length of the CDR3 is 14 amino acids, counting both ends. The CDR3: CASTVEGSPLHFGN.

This clonotype has ten or more counts. The chain joins TRBV19 to TRBJ2-4, with D hard to call. Looked up from germline, CDR1 is LNHDA and CDR2 is SQIVND (reference sequence). Trimming took off 3 bases at V and 5 bases at J, with 11 bases between the two ends. The CDR3 sequence is 14 residues long. The CDR3 DNA follows: TGTGCCAGTAGTATGAACGGGTTACAAAACATTCAGTACTTC. Protein product: CASSMNGLQNIQYF. The full variable domain, with the rest looked up from reference TRBV19 and TRBJ2-4, is DGGITQSPKYLFRKEGQNVTLSCEQNLNHDAMYWYRQDPGQGLRLIYYSQIVNDFQKGDIAEGYSVSREKKESFPLTVTSAQKNPTAFYLCASSMNGLQNIQYFGAGTRLSVL.

Many counts were recorded for this clonotype. The rearrangement links TRBV18 to TRBJ2-7, with D possibly TRBD1 on 5 matching bases. The CDR3 totals 14 residues. With 3 bases removed from V and 2 bases from J, the gap between germline ends came to 11 bases. Germline V lookup: CDR1 KGHSH, CDR2 LQKENI. The CDR3 DNA sequence: TGTGCCAGCTCACCCTTAGACAGAGCCTACGAGCAGTACTTC. Translated: CASSPLDRAYEQYF.